This TCR beta chain was observed in a study of T cells in Graves' hyperthyroidism and ophthalmopathy. The study's findings and limits: Peripheral blood also featured most of the thyroid clonotypes expanded above 0.001.

Amplified TCR beta CDR3 regions derived from RNA transcripts. Initially, a first-round RT-PCR of the TCR CDR3 employed the HTBI primer set. TCRdb processed the multiplex PCR reads anew with MiXCR; each CDR3 protein has one entry. The sample shows under 400,000 distinct CDR3 sequences, over 15% of them seen only once. Diagnoses used clinical symptoms, serum thyroxine and TRAb, thyroid ultrasound and orbital computed tomography. As regards this clonotype: Its specificity is not known.

The CDR3 consists of 14 residues. Germline CDR1 MNHNS, CDR2 SASEGT. V was pared by 6 bases and J by 10 bases, with 9 bases of the junction left unmatched. V usage is TRBV6-1 and J usage is TRBJ1-5, with 10 bases fitting TRBD1. The TCR was taken from a woman aged 50 to 65 with Graves' hyperthyroidism. Sequenced: blood. Here the CDR3 reads CASRGGTGVHPQHF. CDR3 DNA sequence: TGTGCCAGCAGGGGGGGGACAGGGGTGCATCCCCAGCATTTT.